This TCR beta chain was profiled in a study of CD8+CD57+ T cells in acquired aplastic anemia. Across the study: Sorted CD4+ and CD8+ cells gave an average of approximately 3.4 ug of DNA.

Genomic DNA constituted the template upon which TCR beta VDJ and CDR3 profiling was performed. TCRdb re-called the reads with MiXCR, one entry per CDR3 protein. The sample holds about 160,000 distinct CDR3 sequences, 40% to 55% seen once. Patients picked for sequencing had shown CD8+CD57+ cell expansion detected by flow cytometry. Every patient was diagnosed with severe acquired aplastic anemia. Findings of the study overall: Controls and patients did not differ significantly in CD8+ Simpson's diversity. Patients and controls had in common fewer than 30 CD8+ CDR3 sequences.

CDR1 is SQVTM and CDR2 is ANQGSEA in the germline V gene. This CDR3 is built from 14 residues. Trimming cost V 6 bases and J 2 bases, with 16 bases left between them. This clonotype occurred a few times. The antigen is not known. The rearrangement joins TRBV29-1 to TRBJ1-2, with D tentatively TRBD1 (6 bases). The sample consisted of sorted CD4+, CD8+, or CD8+CD57+ T cells (not recorded which) from PBMCs. This receptor was identified in a human donor with aplastic anemia. The CDR3 loop is CSVPSTGFNYGYTF. CDR3 DNA sequence: TGCAGCGTGCCGTCGACAGGCTTCAACTATGGCTACACCTTC.